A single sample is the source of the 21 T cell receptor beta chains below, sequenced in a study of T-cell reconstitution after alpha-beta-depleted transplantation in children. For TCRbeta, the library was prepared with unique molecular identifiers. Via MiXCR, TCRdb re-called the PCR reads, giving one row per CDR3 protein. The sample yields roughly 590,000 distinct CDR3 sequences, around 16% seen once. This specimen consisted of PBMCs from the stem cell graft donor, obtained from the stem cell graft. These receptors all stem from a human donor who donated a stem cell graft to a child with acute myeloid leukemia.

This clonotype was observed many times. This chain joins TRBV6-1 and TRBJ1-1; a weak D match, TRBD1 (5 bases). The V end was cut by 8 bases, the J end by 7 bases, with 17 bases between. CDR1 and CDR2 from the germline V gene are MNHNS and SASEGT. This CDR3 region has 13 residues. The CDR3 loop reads CASPSGGRDEAFF. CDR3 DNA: TGTGCCAGCCCCTCTGGGGGACGTGATGAAGCTTTCTTT.

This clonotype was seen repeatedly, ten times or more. CDR3 bases: TGCAGTGCTAGAGATCTCAGGGAGACCCAGTACTTC. Translating gives CSARDLRETQYF. The rearrangement uses TRBV20-1 and TRBJ2-5; no clear D. Germline V gene data show CDR1 as DFQATT and CDR2 as SNEGSKA (reference sequence). There are 12 residues in the CDR3. Trimming took 0 bases from V and 5 from J, leaving 7 bases between them.

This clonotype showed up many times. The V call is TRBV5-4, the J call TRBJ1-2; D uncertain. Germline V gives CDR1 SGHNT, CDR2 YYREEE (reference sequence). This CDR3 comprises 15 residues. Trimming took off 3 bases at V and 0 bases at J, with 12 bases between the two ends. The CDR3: CASSSSSGANYGYTF. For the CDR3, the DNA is TGTGCCAGCAGCTCTTCGTCCGGAGCTAACTATGGCTACACCTTC. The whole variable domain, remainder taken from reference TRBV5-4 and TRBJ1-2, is ETGVTQSPTHLIKTRGQQVTLRCSSQSGHNTVSWYQQALGQGPQFIFQYYREEENGRGNFPPRFSGLQFPNYSSELNVNALELDDSALYLCASSSSSGANYGYTFGSGTRLTVV.

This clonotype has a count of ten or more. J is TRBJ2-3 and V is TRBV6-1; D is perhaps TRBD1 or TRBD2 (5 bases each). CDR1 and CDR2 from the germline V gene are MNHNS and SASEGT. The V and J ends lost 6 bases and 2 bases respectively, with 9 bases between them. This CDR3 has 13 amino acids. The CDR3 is CASSPGTTDTQYF. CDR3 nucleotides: TGTGCCAGCAGCCCCGGGACCACAGATACGCAGTATTTT.

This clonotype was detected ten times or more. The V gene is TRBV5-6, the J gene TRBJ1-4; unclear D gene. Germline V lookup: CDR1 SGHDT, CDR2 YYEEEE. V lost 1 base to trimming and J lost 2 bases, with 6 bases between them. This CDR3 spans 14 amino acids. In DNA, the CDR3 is TGTGCCAGCAGCTTGAGTTGGACTAATGAAAAACTGTTTTTT. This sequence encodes CASSLSWTNEKLFF. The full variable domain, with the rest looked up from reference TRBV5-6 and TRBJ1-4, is DAGVTQSPTHLIKTRGQQVTLRCSPKSGHDTVSWYQQALGQGPQFIFQYYEEEERQRGNFPDRFSGHQFPNYSSELNVNALLLGDSALYLCASSLSWTNEKLFFGSGTQLSVL.

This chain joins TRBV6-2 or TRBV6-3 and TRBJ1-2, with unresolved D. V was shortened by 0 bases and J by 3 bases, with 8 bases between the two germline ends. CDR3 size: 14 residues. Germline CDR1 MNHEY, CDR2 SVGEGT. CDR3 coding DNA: TGTGCCAGCAGTTACTCGAACACCTACTATGGCTACACCTTC. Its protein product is CASSYSNTYYGYTF.

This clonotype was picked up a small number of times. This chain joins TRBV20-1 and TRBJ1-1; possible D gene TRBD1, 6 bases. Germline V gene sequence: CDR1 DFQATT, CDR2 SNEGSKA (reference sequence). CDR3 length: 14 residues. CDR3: CSSARGQINTEAFF. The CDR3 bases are TGCAGCTCGGCCCGGGGACAAATTAACACTGAAGCTTTCTTT.

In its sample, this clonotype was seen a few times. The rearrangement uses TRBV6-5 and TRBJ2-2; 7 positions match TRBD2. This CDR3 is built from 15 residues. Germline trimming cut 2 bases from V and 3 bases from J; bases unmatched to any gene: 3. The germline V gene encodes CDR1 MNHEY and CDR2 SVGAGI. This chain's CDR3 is CASSYERGDTGELFF. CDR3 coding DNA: TGTGCCAGCAGTTACGAACGGGGGGACACCGGGGAGCTGTTTTTT.

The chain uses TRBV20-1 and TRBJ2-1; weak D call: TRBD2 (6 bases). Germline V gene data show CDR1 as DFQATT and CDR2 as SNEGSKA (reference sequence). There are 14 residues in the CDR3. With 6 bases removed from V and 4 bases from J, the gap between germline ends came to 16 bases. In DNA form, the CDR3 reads TGCAGTGCCCACTCGGGGGTCCTGTACAATGAGCAGTTCTTC. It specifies CSAHSGVLYNEQFF.

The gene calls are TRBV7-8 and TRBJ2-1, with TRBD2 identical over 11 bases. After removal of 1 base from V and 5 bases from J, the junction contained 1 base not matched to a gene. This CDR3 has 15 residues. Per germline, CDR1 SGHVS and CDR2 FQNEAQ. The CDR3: CASSLGLAGHNEQFF. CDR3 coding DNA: TGTGCCAGCAGCTTAGGACTAGCGGGGCACAATGAGCAGTTCTTC.

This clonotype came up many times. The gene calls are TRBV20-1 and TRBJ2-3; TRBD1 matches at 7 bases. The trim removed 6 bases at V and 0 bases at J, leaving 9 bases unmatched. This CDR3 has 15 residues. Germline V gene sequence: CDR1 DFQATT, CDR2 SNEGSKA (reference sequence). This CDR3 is CSAPRQGPSTDTQYF. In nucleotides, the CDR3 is TGCAGTGCCCCACGACAGGGCCCTAGCACAGATACGCAGTATTTT.

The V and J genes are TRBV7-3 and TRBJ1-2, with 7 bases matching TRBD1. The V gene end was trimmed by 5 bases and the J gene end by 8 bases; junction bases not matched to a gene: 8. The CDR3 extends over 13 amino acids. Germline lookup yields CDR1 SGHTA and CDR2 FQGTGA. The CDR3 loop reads CASSPGQAEGYTF. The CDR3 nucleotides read TGTGCCAGCAGCCCAGGACAGGCAGAGGGCTACACCTTC.

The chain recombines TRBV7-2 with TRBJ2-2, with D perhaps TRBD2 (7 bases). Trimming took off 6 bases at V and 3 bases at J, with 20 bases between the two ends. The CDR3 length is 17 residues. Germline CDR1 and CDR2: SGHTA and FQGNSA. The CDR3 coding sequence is TGTGCCAGCAGTCGAAAGTCGGGGGGCGAGGACACCGGGGAGCTGTTTTTT. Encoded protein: CASSRKSGGEDTGELFF.

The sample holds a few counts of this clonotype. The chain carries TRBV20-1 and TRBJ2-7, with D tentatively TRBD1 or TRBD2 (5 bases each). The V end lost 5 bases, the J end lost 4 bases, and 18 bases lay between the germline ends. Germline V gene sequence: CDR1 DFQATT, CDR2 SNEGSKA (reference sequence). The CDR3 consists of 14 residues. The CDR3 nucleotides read TGCAGTGCTGCGAGGGGAGACGGGTTTTACGAGCAGTACTTC. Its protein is CSAARGDGFYEQYF.

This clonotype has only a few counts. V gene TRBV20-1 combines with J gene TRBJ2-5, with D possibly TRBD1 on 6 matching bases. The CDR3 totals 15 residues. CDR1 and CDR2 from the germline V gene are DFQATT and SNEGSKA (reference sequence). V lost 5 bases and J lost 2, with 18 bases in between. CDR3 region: CSAPGWGQSQETQYF. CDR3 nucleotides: TGCAGTGCTCCGGGGTGGGGGCAATCACAAGAGACCCAGTACTTC.

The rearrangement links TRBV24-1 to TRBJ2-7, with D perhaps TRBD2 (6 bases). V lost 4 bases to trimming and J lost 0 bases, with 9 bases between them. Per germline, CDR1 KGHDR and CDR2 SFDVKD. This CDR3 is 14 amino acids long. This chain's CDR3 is CATSEAGSSYEQYF. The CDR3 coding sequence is TGTGCCACCAGTGAGGCGGGGAGCTCCTACGAGCAGTACTTC.

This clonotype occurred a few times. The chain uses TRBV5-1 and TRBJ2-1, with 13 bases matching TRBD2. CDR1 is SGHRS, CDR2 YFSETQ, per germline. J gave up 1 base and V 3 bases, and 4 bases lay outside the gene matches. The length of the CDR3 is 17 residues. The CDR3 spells CASSSVLAGGSYNEQFF. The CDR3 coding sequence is TGCGCCAGCAGCTCTGTACTAGCGGGGGGGTCCTACAATGAGCAGTTCTTC.

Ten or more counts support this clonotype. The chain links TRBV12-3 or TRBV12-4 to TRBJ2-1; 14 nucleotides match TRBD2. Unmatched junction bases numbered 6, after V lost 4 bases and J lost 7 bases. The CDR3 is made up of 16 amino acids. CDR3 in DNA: TGTGCCAGCAGTTCGACTAGCGGGGGGGCATGGAATGAGCAGTTCTTC. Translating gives CASSSTSGGAWNEQFF.

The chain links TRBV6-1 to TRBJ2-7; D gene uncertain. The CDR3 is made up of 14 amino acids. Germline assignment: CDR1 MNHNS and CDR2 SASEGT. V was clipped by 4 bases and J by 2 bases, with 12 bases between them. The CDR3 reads CASSVSRPPYEQYV. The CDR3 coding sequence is TGTGCCAGCAGTGTAAGCAGGCCTCCCTACGAGCAGTACGTC.

The CDR3 sequence: CASSSQGVQETQYF. The CDR3 DNA reads as TGTGCCAGCAGCTCACAGGGGGTGCAAGAGACCCAGTACTTC. The rearrangement links TRBV7-2 to TRBJ2-5, with 8 bases aligning to TRBD1. The J segment lost 2 bases and the V segment lost 4 bases, leaving 3 bases of the junction unmatched. Looked up from germline, CDR1 is SGHTA and CDR2 is FQGNSA. The CDR3 consists of 14 residues.

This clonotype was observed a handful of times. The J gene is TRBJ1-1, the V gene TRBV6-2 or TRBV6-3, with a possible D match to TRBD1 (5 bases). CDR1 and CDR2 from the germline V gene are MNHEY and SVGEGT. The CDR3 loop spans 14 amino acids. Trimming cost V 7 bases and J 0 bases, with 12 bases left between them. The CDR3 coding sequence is TGTGCCAGCACCAAGACAGCCTTGAACACTGAAGCTTTCTTT. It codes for CASTKTALNTEAFF.